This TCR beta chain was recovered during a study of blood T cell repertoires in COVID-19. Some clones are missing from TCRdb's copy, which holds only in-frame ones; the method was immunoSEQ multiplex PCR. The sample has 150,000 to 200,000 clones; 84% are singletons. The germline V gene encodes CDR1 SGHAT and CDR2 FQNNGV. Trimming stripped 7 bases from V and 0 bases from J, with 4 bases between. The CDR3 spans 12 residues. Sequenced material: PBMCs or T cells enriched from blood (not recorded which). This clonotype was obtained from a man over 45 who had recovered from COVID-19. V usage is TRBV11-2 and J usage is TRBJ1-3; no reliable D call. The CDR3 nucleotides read TGTGCCAGCAAGCTCTCTGGAAACACCATATATTTT. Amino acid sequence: CASKLSGNTIYF.